This TCR beta chain was found in a study of blood T cell repertoires in COVID-19. Study-level background: T cells, B-cell-depleted T cells, or PBMCs provided the cDNA or gDNA that served as material.

Profiling relied on immunoSEQ multiplex PCR, and the TCRdb table lists in-frame clones only, not all of them. The table records a few hundred thousand clones, roughly 84% of them present only once. The V end lost 3 bases, the J end lost 7 bases, and 12 bases lay between the germline ends. CDR3 length: 13 residues. The chain recombines TRBV12-3 or TRBV12-4 with TRBJ1-1; tentatively, D is TRBD1 (5 bases). Sequencing was carried out using peripheral blood. This receptor was obtained from a woman in her thirties or forties who had recovered from COVID-19. The DNA of the CDR3 is TGTGCCAGCAGTTTGCCGGACATCCTTGAAGCTTTCTTT. Translation: CASSLPDILEAFF.